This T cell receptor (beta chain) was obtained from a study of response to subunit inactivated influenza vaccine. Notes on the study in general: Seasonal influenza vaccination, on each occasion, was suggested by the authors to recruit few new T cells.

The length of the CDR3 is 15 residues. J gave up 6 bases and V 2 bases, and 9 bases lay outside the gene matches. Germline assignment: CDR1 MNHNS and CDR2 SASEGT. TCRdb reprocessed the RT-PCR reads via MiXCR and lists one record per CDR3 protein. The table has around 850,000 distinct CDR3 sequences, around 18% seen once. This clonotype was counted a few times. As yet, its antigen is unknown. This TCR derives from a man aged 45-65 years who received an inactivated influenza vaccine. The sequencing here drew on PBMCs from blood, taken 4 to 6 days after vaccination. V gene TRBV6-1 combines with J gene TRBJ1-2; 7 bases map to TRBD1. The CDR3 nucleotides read TGTGCCAGCAGTGAATGGGTACAGGGGAGCAATGGCTACACCTTC. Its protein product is CASSEWVQGSNGYTF.